This T cell receptor (beta chain) originates from a study of cytomegalovirus exposure and HLA in healthy donors. The germline V gene has CDR1 MNHEY and CDR2 SVGAGI. The CDR3 consists of 14 residues. Losses at the gene ends were 2 bases for V and 3 bases for J; bases not matched to a gene: 4. This clone came up a few times. What it recognizes is unknown. TCRdb's table, derived via immunoSEQ multiplex PCR, lists solely in-frame clones and lacks some. Of more than 85,000 clones in the sample, about 90% are singletons; the top ten hold about 2.1%. Overall study results and limits: The TCR clusters that emerged in the first cohort tended, a later analysis found, to co-occur in the 95 to 150 validation repertoires. In vitro testing confirmed three CMV-associated chains as specific for CMV antigens. It was approximately 160 TCR beta chains that were listed as cytomegalovirus-associated. Both high specificity and high sensitivity reportedly marked the classifier's diagnosis of cytomegalovirus status.

The chain links TRBV6-5 to TRBJ2-7; 7 nucleotides align to TRBD1. Sequencing was done on a sample of PBMCs. The TCR originated in a woman between 18 and 29 years old in good health and CMV-seronegative. The CDR3 DNA reads TGTGCCAGCAGTTACAGGGACAGATACTACGAGCAGTACTTC. This translates into CASSYRDRYYEQYF.